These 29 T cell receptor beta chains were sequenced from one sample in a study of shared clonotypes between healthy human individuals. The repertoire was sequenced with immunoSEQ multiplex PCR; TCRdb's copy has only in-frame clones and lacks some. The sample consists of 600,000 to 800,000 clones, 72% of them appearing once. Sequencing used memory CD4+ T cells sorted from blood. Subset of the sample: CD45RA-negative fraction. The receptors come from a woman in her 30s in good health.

The CDR3 reads CASSPPKHTGELFF. DNA of the CDR3: TGTGCCAGCAGCCCCCCCAAACACACCGGGGAGCTGTTTTTT. The gene calls are TRBV6-5 and TRBJ2-2; D is ambiguous. The CDR3 length is 14 residues. The V end lost 6 bases, the J end lost 3 bases, and 11 bases lay between the germline ends. Looked up from germline, CDR1 is MNHEY and CDR2 is SVGAGI.

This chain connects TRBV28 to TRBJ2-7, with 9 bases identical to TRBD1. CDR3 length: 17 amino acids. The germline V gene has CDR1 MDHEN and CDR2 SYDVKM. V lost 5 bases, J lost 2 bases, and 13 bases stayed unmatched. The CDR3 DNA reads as TGTGCCAGCAGTGGCTCCGGGACAGGGCGTTTCACCTACGAGCAGTACTTC. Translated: CASSGSGTGRFTYEQYF.

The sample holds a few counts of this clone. The CDR3 coding sequence is TGTGCCAGCACCCGGGACCTCCGGGACACCGGGGAGCTGTTTTTT. Translated: CASTRDLRDTGELFF. The rearrangement links TRBV2 to TRBJ2-2, with D perhaps TRBD1 or TRBD2 (5 bases each). The ends were cut back, 7 bases at V and 3 bases at J, with 15 bases in the middle. Germline CDR1 and CDR2: SNHLY and FYNNEI. The length of the CDR3 is 15 residues.

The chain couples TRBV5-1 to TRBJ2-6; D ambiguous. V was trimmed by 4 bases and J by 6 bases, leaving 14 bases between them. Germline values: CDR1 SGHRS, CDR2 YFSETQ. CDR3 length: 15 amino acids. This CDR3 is CASSHEYPEANVLTF. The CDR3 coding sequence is TGCGCCAGCAGCCATGAGTATCCGGAGGCCAACGTCCTGACTTTC.

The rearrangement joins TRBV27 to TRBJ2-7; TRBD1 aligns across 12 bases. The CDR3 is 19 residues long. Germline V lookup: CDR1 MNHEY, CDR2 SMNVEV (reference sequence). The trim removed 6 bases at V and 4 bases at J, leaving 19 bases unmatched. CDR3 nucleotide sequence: TGTGCCAGCAGCAAACGTCGGGGGACAGGGGGCGAATTGAGGTACGAGCAGTACTTC. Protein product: CASSKRRGTGGELRYEQYF.

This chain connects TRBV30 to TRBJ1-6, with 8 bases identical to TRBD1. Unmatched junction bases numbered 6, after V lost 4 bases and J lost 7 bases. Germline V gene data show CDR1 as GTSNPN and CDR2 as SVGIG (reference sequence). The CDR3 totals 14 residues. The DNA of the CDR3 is TGTGCCTGGACCTTGACAGGGGTGAATTCACCCCTCCACTTT. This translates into CAWTLTGVNSPLHF.

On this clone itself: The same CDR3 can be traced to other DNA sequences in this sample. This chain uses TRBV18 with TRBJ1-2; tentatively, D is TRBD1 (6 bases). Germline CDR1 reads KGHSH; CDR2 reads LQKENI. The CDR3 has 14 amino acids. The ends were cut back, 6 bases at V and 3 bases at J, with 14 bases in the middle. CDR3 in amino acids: CASSPRGGDYGYTF. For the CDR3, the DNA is TGTGCCAGCTCGCCTCGGGGGGGCGACTATGGCTACACCTTC.

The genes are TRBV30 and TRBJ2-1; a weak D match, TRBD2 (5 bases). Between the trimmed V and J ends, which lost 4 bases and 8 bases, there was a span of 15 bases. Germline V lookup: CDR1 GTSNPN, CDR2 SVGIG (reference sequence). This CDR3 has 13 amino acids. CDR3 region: CAWKPGINHEQFF. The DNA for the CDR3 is TGTGCCTGGAAACCCGGGATCAACCATGAGCAGTTCTTC.

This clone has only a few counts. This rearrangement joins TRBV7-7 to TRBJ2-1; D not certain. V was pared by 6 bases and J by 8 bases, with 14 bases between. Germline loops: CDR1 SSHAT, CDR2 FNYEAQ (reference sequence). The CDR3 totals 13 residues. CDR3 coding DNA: TGTGCCAGCAGTCTGACAAGTGGGGATGAGCAGTTCTTC. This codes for CASSLTSGDEQFF.

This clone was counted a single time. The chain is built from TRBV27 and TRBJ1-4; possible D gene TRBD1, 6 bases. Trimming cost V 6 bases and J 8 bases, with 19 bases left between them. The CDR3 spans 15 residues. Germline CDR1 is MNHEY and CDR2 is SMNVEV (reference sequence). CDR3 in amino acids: CASSPGQRRDEKLFF. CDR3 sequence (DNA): TGTGCCAGCAGCCCCGGACAGAGAAGGGACGAAAAACTGTTTTTT.

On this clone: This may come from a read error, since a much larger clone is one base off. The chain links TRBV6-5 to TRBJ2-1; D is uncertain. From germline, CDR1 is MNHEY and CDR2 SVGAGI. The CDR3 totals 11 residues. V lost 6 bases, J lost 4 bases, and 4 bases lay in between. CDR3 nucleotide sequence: TGTGCCAGCAGGGGATACAATGAGCAGTTCTTC. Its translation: CASRGYNEQFF.

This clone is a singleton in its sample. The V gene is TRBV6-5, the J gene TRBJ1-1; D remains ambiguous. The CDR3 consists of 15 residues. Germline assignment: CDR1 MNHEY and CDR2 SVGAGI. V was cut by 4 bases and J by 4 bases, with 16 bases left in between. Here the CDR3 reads CASSFRPNHGTEAFF. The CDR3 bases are TGTGCCAGCAGTTTCCGTCCCAACCACGGCACTGAAGCTTTCTTT.

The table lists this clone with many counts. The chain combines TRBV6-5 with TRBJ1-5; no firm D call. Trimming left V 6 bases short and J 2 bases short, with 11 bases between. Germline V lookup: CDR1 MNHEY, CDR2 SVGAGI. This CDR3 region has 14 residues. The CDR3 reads CASRLSAGNQPQHF. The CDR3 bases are TGTGCCAGCAGGCTTTCGGCGGGCAATCAGCCCCAGCATTTT.

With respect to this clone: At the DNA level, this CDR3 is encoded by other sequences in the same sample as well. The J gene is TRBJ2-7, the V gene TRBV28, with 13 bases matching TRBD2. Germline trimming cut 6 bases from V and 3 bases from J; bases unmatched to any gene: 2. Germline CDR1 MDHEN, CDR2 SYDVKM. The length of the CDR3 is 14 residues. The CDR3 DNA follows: TGTGCCAGCAGAGGACTAGCGGGAGTCTACGAGCAGTACTTC. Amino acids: CASRGLAGVYEQYF.

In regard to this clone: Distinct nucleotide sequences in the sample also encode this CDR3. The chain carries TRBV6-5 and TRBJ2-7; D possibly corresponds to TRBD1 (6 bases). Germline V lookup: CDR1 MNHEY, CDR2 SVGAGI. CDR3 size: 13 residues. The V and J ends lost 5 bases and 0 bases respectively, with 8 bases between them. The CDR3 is CASSVGASYEQYF. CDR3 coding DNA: TGTGCCAGCAGTGTGGGGGCCTCCTACGAGCAGTACTTC.

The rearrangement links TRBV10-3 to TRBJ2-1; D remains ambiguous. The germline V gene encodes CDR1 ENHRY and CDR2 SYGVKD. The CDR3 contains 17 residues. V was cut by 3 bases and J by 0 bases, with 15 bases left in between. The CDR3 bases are TGTGCCATCAGTGACATTTCTTACCCCTACTCCTACAATGAGCAGTTCTTC. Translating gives CAISDISYPYSYNEQFF.

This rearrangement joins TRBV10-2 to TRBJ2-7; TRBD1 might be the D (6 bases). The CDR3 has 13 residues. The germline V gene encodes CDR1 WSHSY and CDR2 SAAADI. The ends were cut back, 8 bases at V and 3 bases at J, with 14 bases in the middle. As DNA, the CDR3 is TGCGCCAGCCGGACAGCTGACCTCTACGAGCAGTACTTC. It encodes CASRTADLYEQYF.

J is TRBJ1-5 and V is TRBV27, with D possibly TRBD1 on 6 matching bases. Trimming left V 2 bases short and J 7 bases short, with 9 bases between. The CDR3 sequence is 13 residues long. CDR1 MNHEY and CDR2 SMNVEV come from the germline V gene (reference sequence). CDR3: CASSLNREQPQHF. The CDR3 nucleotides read TGTGCCAGCAGTTTAAACAGGGAACAGCCCCAGCATTTT.

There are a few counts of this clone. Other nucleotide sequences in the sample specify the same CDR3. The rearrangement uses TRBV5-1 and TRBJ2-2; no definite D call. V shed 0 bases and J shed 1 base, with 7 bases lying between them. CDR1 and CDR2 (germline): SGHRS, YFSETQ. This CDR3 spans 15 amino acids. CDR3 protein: CASSLEVGNTGELFF. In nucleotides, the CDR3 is TGCGCCAGCAGCTTGGAGGTGGGGAACACCGGGGAGCTGTTTTTT.

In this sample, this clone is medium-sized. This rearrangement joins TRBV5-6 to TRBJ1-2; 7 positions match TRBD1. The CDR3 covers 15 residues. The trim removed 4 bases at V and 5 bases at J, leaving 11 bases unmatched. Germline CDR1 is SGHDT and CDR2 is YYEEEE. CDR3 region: CASSLTGISWYGYTF. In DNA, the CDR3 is TGTGCCAGCAGCCTGACAGGGATCTCGTGGTATGGCTACACCTTC.

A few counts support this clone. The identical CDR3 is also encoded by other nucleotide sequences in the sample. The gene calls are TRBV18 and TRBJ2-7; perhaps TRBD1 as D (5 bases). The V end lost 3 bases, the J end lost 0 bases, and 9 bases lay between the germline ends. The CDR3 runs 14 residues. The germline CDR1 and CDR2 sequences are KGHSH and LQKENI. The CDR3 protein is CASSPDSVSYEQYF. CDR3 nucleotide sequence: TGTGCCAGCTCACCCGACAGCGTCTCCTACGAGCAGTACTTC.

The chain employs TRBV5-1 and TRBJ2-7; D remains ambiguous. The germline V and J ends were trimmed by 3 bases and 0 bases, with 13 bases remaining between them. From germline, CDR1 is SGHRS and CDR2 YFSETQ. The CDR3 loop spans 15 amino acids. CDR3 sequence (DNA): TGCGCCAGCAGCTCACCAGACACCAGCTCCTACGAGCAGTACTTC. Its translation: CASSSPDTSSYEQYF. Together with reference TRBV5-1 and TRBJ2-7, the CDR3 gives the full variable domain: KAGVTQTPRYLIKTRGQQVTLSCSPISGHRSVSWYQQTPGQGLQFLFEYFSETQRNKGNFPGRFSGRQFSNSRSEMNVSTLELGDSALYLCASSSPDTSSYEQYFGPGTRLTVT.

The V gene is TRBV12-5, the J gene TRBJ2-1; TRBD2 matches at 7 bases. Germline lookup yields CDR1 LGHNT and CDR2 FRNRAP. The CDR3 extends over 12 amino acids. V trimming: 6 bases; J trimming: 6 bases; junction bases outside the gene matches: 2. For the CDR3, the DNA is TGTGCTAGTGGACTAGCGTTCAATGAGCAGTTCTTC. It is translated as CASGLAFNEQFF. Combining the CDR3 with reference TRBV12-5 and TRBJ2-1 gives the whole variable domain DARVTQTPRHKVTEMGQEVTMRCQPILGHNTVFWYRQTMMQGLELLAYFRNRAPLDDSGMPKDRFSAEMPDATLATLKIQPSEPRDSAVYFCASGLAFNEQFFGPGTRLTVL.

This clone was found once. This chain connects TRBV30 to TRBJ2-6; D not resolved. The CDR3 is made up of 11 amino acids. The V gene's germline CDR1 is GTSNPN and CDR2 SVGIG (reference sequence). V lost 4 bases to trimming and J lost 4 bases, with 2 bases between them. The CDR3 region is CAWKGANVLTF. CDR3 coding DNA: TGTGCCTGGAAAGGGGCCAACGTCCTGACTTTC.

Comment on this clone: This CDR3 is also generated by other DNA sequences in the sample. In nucleotides, the CDR3 is TGTGCCAGCAGTGAAACCACAGGTGATCAGCCCCAGCATTTT. Its translation is CASSETTGDQPQHF. V is TRBV2 and J is TRBJ1-5; weak D call: TRBD1 (5 bases). The germline CDR1 and CDR2 sequences are SNHLY and FYNNEI. The CDR3 is 14 amino acids. Between the trimmed V and J ends, which lost 2 bases and 5 bases, there was a span of 10 bases.

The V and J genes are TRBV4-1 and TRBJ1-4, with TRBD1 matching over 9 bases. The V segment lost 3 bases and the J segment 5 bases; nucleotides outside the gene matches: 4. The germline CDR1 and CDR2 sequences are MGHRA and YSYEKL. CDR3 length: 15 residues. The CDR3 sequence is CASSQTGTGNEKLFF. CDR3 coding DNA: TGCGCCAGCAGCCAGACCGGGACAGGGAATGAAAAACTGTTTTTT.

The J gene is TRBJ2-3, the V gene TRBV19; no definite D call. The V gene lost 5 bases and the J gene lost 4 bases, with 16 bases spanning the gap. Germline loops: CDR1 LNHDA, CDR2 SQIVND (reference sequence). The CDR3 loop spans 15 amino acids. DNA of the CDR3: TGTGCCAGTAGTCAGAGCCCCCTTGTGTCAGATACGCAGTATTTT. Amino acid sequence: CASSQSPLVSDTQYF.

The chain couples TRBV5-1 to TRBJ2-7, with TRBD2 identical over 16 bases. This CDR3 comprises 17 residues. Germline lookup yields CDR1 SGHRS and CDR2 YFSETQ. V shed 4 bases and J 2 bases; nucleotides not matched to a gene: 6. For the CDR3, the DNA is TGCGCCAGCAGCATAGGGACTAGCGGGAGGGTCGCCTACGAGCAGTACTTC. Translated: CASSIGTSGRVAYEQYF.

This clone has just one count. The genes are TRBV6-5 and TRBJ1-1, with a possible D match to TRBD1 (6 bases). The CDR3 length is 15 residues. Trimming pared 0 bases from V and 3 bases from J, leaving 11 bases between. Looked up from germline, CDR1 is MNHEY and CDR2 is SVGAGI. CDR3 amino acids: CASSYSIGGYTEAFF. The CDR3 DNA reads TGTGCCAGCAGTTACTCGATAGGGGGATACACTGAAGCTTTCTTT.